This TCR beta chain appears in the sequencing data of a study of cytomegalovirus exposure and HLA in healthy donors. Healthy bone marrow donors formed the donor group. Vbeta (60) and Jbeta (13) primers were used in the PCR. Source study methods: Unique TCR beta chains totaled around 86 million in a later count, with approximately 11 million of them shared. Repertoires were generated with immunoSEQ multiplex PCR, while TCRdb's copy carries only in-frame clones and drops some. That table supplies the V and J calls and clone size; D and trimming were determined from the DNA. Of roughly 120,000 clones listed, about 68% are singletons. The CDR3 has 14 residues. Germline CDR1 SQVTM, CDR2 ANQGSEA. J gave up 3 bases and V 7 bases, and 5 bases lay outside the gene matches. This clone appeared once. The antigen is undetermined. Overall study findings and caveats: By HLA locus, TCR association rates varied in a later analysis, with DRB1 showing the most and HLA-C the fewest.

The sample was PBMCs. The rearrangement joins TRBV29-1 to TRBJ2-1; TRBD2 matches at 11 bases. This receptor was identified in a woman aged 50 to 65 in good health and CMV-seropositive. Here the CDR3 DNA reads TGCAGCGCCGTAGCGGGGGGGCTCTACAATGAGCAGTTCTTC. Translated: CSAVAGGLYNEQFF.